This T cell receptor (beta chain) was identified during a study of blood T cell repertoires in COVID-19. The wider study: From T cells, B-cell-depleted T cells, or PBMCs came the material, which was cDNA or gDNA.

As handled by the study authors: Quantification of nucleated cells was approximated via reference gene primer amplification. The protocol was immunoSEQ multiplex PCR, while the TCRdb copy is restricted to in-frame clones and leaves out a portion. V, J and clone size were drawn from that table, and D and trimming were deduced from the DNA. Altogether around 300,000 clones are present, around 90% being singletons, with the ten largest covering almost 9.5%. The sequence derives from a man between 18 and 35 years old with active or convalescent COVID-19. The sequencing sample was made of peripheral blood.

CDR3 nucleotide sequence: TGTGCCAGCAGAACAGGGACAGGGTATGGCTACACCTTC. Its protein product is CASRTGTGYGYTF. The chain links TRBV12-3 or TRBV12-4 to TRBJ1-2; 9 bases map to TRBD1. CDR3 length: 13 residues. V lost 6 bases to trimming and J lost 5 bases; unmatched junction nucleotides: 4.